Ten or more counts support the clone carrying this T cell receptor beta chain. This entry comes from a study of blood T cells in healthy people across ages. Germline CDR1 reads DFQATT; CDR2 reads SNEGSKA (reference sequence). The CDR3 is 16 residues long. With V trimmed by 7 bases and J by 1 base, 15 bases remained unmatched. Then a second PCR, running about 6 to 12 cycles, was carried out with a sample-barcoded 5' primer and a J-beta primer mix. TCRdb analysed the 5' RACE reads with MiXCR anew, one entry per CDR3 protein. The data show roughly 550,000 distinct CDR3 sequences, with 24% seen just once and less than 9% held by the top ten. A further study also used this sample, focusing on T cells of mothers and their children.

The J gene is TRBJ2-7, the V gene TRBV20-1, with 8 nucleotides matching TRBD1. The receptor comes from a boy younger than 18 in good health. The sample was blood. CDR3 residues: CSGGTAGGRLSYEQYF. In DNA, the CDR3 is TGCAGTGGGGGGACCGCAGGGGGCCGCCTTTCCTACGAGCAGTACTTC.